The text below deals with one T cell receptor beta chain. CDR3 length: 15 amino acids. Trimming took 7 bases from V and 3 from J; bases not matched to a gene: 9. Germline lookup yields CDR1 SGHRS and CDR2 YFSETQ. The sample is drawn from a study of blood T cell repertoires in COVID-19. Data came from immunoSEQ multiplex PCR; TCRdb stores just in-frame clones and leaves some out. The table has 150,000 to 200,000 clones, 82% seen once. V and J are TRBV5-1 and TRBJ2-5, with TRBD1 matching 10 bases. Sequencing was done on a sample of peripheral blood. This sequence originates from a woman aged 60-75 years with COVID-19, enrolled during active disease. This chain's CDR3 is CASHKWGQGKETQYF. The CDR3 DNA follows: TGCGCCAGCCACAAATGGGGACAGGGGAAAGAGACCCAGTACTTC.